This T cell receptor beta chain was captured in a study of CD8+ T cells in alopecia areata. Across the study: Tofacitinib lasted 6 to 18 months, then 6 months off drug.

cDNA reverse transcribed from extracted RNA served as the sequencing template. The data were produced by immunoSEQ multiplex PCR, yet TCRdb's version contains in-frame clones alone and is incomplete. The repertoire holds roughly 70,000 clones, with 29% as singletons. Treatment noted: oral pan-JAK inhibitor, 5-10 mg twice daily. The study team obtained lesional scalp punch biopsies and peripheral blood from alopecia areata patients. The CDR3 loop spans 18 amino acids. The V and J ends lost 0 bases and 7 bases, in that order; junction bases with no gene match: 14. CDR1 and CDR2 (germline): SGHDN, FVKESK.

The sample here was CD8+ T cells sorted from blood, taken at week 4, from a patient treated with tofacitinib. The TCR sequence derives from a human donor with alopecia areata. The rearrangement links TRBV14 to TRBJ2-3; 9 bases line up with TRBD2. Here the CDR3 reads CASSQDFGSGSDPYTQYF. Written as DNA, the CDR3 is TGTGCCAGCAGCCAAGATTTCGGTAGCGGGAGCGACCCCTATACGCAGTATTTT.